This TCR beta chain was retrieved from a study of CD8+CD57+ T cells in acquired aplastic anemia. Study-wide background: Sorted CD4+ and CD8+ cell DNA averaged roughly 3.2 ug. Average CD4+ read depth in healthy donors was 10 million to 12 million reads. General study results and limits: The study identified twenty-nine CD8+ CDR3 sequences shared by patients and controls. Between patients and controls, CD8+ Simpson's diversity did not vary significantly.

The germline V and J ends were trimmed by 4 bases and 0 bases, with 21 bases remaining between them. The CDR3 has 18 residues. Profiling that covered TCR beta VDJ and CDR3 relied on genomic DNA as its template. Using its own MiXCR run on the reads, TCRdb lists one record per CDR3 protein. This table has 100,000 to 150,000 distinct CDR3 sequences, around 48% appearing once. This clonotype was recorded many times. The antigen remains undetermined. Source material: sorted CD4+, CD8+, or CD8+CD57+ T cells (not recorded which) from PBMCs. This clonotype was sampled from a human donor in good health, serving as a control. V is TRBV12-3 or TRBV12-4 and J is TRBJ1-1; a weak D match, TRBD1 (6 bases). CDR3 coding DNA: TGTGCCAGCAGTTCGTTACAGGGAAGGGGTGGGATGAACACTGAAGCTTTCTTT. It yields the protein CASSSLQGRGGMNTEAFF.